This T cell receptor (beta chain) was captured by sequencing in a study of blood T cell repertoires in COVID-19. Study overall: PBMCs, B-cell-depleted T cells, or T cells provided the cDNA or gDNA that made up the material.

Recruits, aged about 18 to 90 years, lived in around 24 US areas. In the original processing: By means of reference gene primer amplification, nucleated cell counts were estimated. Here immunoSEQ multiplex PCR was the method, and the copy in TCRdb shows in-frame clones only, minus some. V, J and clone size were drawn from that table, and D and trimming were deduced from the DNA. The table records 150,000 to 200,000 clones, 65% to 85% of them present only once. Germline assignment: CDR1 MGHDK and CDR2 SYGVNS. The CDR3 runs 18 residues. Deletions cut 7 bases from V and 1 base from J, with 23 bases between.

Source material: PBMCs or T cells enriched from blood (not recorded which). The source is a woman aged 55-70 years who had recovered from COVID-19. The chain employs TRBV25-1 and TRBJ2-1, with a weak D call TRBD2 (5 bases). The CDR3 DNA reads TGTGCCAGCATTACAACGGGTCCAGGACTCTCTTCCTACAATGAGCAGTTCTTC. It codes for CASITTGPGLSSYNEQFF.